The source of this T cell receptor (beta chain) is a study of CD8 T cell repertoires and HIV-1 epitope variants. Whole-study context: Each of Twenty-five Gag and Nef epitope peptides stimulated a separate culture. Tested: three Gag epitope families, Nef HW9 and YT9. Cultures ran less than 12 days, with IL-2, IL-7 and IL-15 added on days 3 and 7.

The CDR3 covers 13 residues. The V gene's germline CDR1 is SGHNT and CDR2 YYREEE (reference sequence). Between the trimmed V and J ends, which lost 0 bases and 8 bases, there was a span of 11 bases. The repertoire was sequenced with immunoSEQ multiplex PCR; TCRdb's copy has only in-frame clones and lacks some. This table holds some 100,000 clones, just under 75% found once. The rearrangement uses TRBV5-4 and TRBJ1-2; tentatively, D is TRBD1 (5 bases). Specimen: uncultured baseline CD8+ T cells from peripheral blood mononuclear cells (PBMCs). The clonotype comes from a male donor with HIV. Written as DNA, the CDR3 is TGTGCCAGCAGCTTGGTGGCAGGGAGCGGCTACACCTTC. Translating gives CASSLVAGSGYTF.